The clone carrying this T cell receptor beta chain was seen only once. What it binds is not known. This entry comes from a study of cytomegalovirus exposure and HLA in healthy donors. Study-level results: Segments of the TCR beta V type were, in most cases, productive about 87% or about 30% of the time in an earlier analysis.

The PCR had 60 Vbeta and 13 Jbeta primers. TCRdb's copy holds only in-frame clones and misses some; the assay was immunoSEQ multiplex PCR. The table includes some 190,000 clones, roughly 74% detected once. From germline, CDR1 is MNHNS and CDR2 SASEGT. CDR3 length equals 11 residues. V was shortened by 4 bases and J by 5 bases, with 5 bases between the two germline ends. This chain uses TRBV6-1 with TRBJ2-5; D is uncertain. The receptor comes from a young woman in good health and CMV-seropositive. Input material: PBMCs. This CDR3 reads CASSGLETQYF. The CDR3 DNA sequence: TGTGCCAGCAGTGGTCTGGAGACCCAGTACTTC.